This entry concerns a single T cell receptor (beta chain). What it binds is not known. Per the germline V gene, CDR1 is SGHVS and CDR2 is FQNEAQ. The CDR3 is made up of 15 amino acids. The V gene end was trimmed by 5 bases and the J gene end by 7 bases; junction bases not matched to a gene: 12. This sample was included in a study of identical twins. Points from the study as a whole: The study drew conclusions from cross-sectional statistical analysis, not from following the same donors.

TCRdb analysed the 5' RACE reads with MiXCR anew, one entry per CDR3 protein. The sample yields 400,000 to 550,000 distinct CDR3 sequences, 14% seen once. The data were also submitted as part of a second study, on yellow fever vaccine responses in identical twins.

Material: CD4+ T cells sorted from blood. V gene TRBV7-8 combines with J gene TRBJ2-7; the match to TRBD1 covers 9 bases. The TCR sequence derives from a woman between 18 and 29 years old in good health. The CDR3 DNA reads TGTGCCAGCAGCCCTCGGGACAGGGCCAATCGGGAGCAGTACTTC. Translating it yields CASSPRDRANREQYF.